This TCR beta chain is from a study of T cells in Graves' hyperthyroidism and ophthalmopathy. Researchers amplified the TCR beta CDR3 regions from RNA transcripts. First-round RT-PCR with HTBI primers amplified the TCR CDR3 region. TCRdb itself ran the multiplex PCR reads through MiXCR, one entry per CDR3 protein. The top ten clones hold less than 6.5% of a sample with roughly 420,000 distinct CDR3 sequences, around 13% of them seen once. Clinical symptoms, serum thyroxine, TRAb, thyroid ultrasound and orbital computed tomography established diagnosis. The germline V gene has CDR1 SGDLS and CDR2 YYNGEE. This CDR3 spans 17 amino acids. The V end was cut by 4 bases, the J end by 3 bases, with 22 bases between. This clonotype has ten or more counts.

This sequence originates from a woman under 30 with Graves' hyperthyroidism. The chain uses TRBV9 and TRBJ2-5, with D possibly TRBD1 on 6 matching bases. The sequenced sample was blood. Here the CDR3 reads CASSPQGLGPWKETQYF. The CDR3 nucleotides are TGTGCCAGCAGCCCGCAGGGGTTGGGACCTTGGAAAGAGACCCAGTACTTC.